This TCR beta chain was found in a study of T cells expressing NK-cell markers. In the study overall: HCMV serostatus: most of the eight sequenced donors positive, one negative.

About this clonotype itself: Its antigen is as yet unknown.

Study-wide findings and caveats: In more than 5 donors, dominant CD3+CD56+NKG2C+ clonotypes ranked among the top 10 CD8+ clonotypes.

For each CDR3 protein, TCRdb gives one entry from its re-call of the 5' RACE reads, without DNA. The sample data list 400,000 to 550,000 distinct CDR3 sequences. The sequenced sample was blood T cells: a sorted CD56 or NKG2C T cell subset, CD4+ or CD8+ T cells, or bulk PBMC T cells (not recorded which). This receptor was identified in a woman between 18 and 75 years old in good health.

The CDR3 is CASRDRTNTEAFF. The chain has TRBV12-3 or TRBV12-4 and TRBJ1-1; TCRdb returns TRBD1, unconfirmable since there is no DNA. This CDR3 region has 13 residues.